This TCR beta chain was sequenced during a study of T cell responses to AZD1222 COVID-19 vaccine (dated by TCRdb to about 2021). Concerning the study at large: TCR sequencing was performed for roughly 240 trial participants, of whom about 200 were given two doses of AZD1222 and approximately 26 were given two doses of MenACWY control vaccine. Trial participants were enrolled by age into subgroups of 18-55, 56-69 and 70-plus years, and 148, 28 and 57 TCR-sequenced participants, respectively, were included in these subgroups.

Inclusive of the bounding cysteine and phenylalanine, the CDR3 is 15 residues long. Only the CDR3 region is kept as DNA, spanning 45 bases read in frame from base 1. Taken from the germline V gene, the CDR1 and CDR2 loops are MNHNS and SASEGT. From V the trimming removes 5 bases and from J it removes 1 base, while the gene matches leave 2 bases of the junction unaccounted for. Overall study outcomes, separate from this receptor: Because no day 14 peak-response samples were available, the repertoires could be characterized only after the peak T cell response. After two AZD1222 doses, both the breadth and the depth of spike-specific TCRs were significantly higher than at day 0 and than in MenACWY recipients. Conclusions about previously exposed vaccinees were limited because only 5 or 6 AZD1222 recipients were SARS-CoV-2 seropositive at baseline. In the small 56-69-year group, the increase in depth fell short of significance, most likely because of low power. Vaccine-associated CD4 TCRs spanned the whole spike protein, with dominant responses in regions 160-218 and 743-854. Epitopes outside the regions mutated in the B.1.351 and B.1.1.7 variants were reportedly recognized by nearly half of the unique spike-specific TCRs. Most participants were white British and females outnumbered males, and the authors suggested that clonal diversity may have been underestimated.

The CDR3 regions of human TCRbeta chains were subjected to immunosequencing. In the authors' own workflow: TCRs in the repertoires were matched against a reference library of SARS-CoV-2-specific TCRs that had been generated with the MIRA antigen-specificity platform. Breadth meant the fraction of unique TCRs that were SARS-CoV-2-associated, whereas depth meant the fraction of total T cells that were SARS-CoV-2-associated. Using the MIRA data, each spike-specific TCR was assigned both to the spike region to which the TCR was reactive and to a CD4 or CD8 class. Log10-transformed breadth and depth values were compared by one-way ANOVA with Sidak's multiple comparisons tests. TCRdb's version of the immuneACCESS table is confined to in-frame rearrangements and falls short of the full clone set. An unresolved V gene accounts for under half of the shortfall where checked; the remainder is of unknown origin. Clone size and the V and J calls come from that table; the DNA yielded D and trimming. Here the sample has 110,000 to 150,000 clones; around 89% occur a single time. The biggest ten clones account for about 3.4% of the sample.

A word on this clone: The target of this receptor is not known. No clone much larger than this one lies a single base away; base qualities are absent.

Interpreted using the paper, the time point label stands for: about 28 days (+/-7) after the second vaccine dose. AZD1222 recipients with second doses at about 4 weeks or about 12 weeks were pooled, because spike-specific TCR depth and breadth did not differ between schedules. The vaccinee samples were drawn from two UK trials, COV001 and COV002, one of which was a single-blind randomized controlled phase 2/3 trial testing AZD1222 (ChAdOx1 nCoV-19) in healthy adults. Trial participant PBMC samples were collected at day 0 and day 28 after the second dose for TCRbeta chain sequencing. The rearranged segments are TRBV6-1 and TRBJ2-7, and TRBD2 matches 13 of the central bases. This sequence originates from an adult who received the AZD1222 COVID-19 vaccine. Sequencing used peripheral blood, obtained 28 days after the second AZD1222 dose. The CDR3 corresponds to CASSQGLAGSYEQYF. Here is the DNA: TGTGCCAGCAGTCAGGGACTAGCGGGATCCTACGAGCAGTACTTC.